This passage covers 18 T cell receptor beta chains from one sample sequenced in a study of identical twins. One entry per CDR3 protein, called by TCRdb with MiXCR from the 5' RACE reads. The repertoire has more than 650,000 distinct CDR3 sequences, around 6% of them found once; the top ten carry around 1.7%. Sequencing was done on a sample of naive T cells sorted from blood. All receptors derive from a young man in good health.

This clonotype was found a few times. The chain has TRBV7-2 and TRBJ2-4; a possible D gene is TRBD1 (6 bases). Germline V lookup: CDR1 SGHTA, CDR2 FQGNSA. Trimming left V 5 bases short and J 4 bases short, with 21 bases between. The length of the CDR3 is 17 residues. In DNA form, the CDR3 reads TGTGCCAGCAGCATGCCTCACGGGACAAGGACTAAAAACATTCAGTACTTC. Its translation: CASSMPHGTRTKNIQYF.

The chain has TRBV29-1 and TRBJ2-7; D possibly corresponds to TRBD1 (6 bases). Germline V gene lookup returns CDR1 SQVTM and CDR2 ANQGSEA. V shed 6 bases and J shed 3 bases, with 18 bases lying between them. The CDR3 runs 14 residues. CDR3: CSVTQTGRDYEQYF. The CDR3 nucleotides read TGCAGCGTAACGCAAACAGGGAGAGACTACGAGCAGTACTTC.

This clonotype was counted ten times or more. The chain combines TRBV20-1 with TRBJ2-3; 14 bases match TRBD2. The CDR3 spans 14 residues. Germline CDR1 is DFQATT and CDR2 is SNEGSKA (reference sequence). The trim removed 5 bases at V and 7 bases at J, leaving 5 bases unmatched. The CDR3 sequence: CSAGGLAGVNTQYF. In nucleotides, the CDR3 is TGCAGTGCTGGGGGACTAGCGGGAGTAAATACGCAGTATTTT.

This clonotype came up many times. This chain's CDR3 is CASSSSSGNEQFF. CDR3 in DNA: TGTGCCAGCAGCTCGTCTAGCGGCAATGAGCAGTTCTTC. The chain uses TRBV7-2 and TRBJ2-1; 7 nucleotides agree with TRBD2. V gave up 4 bases and J gave up 6 bases; unmatched junction bases: 3. The CDR3 sequence is 13 residues long. In germline, CDR1 is SGHTA, CDR2 FQGNSA.

This clonotype has at least ten counts. The chain links TRBV6-1 to TRBJ2-1; D might be TRBD1 (6 bases). Trimming shortened V by 5 bases and J by 2 bases, and 10 bases separated the two germline ends. CDR1 is MNHNS, CDR2 SASEGT, per germline. The CDR3 loop spans 14 amino acids. The DNA of the CDR3 is TGTGCCAGCAGTCGAGGGGGTCCCTACAATGAGCAGTTCTTC. Translation gives CASSRGGPYNEQFF.

This clonotype was counted many times. The CDR3 region has the DNA TGCGCCAGCACATCCGGGACAGGGGATAATGAGCAGTTCTTC. This sequence encodes CASTSGTGDNEQFF. The J gene is TRBJ2-1, the V gene TRBV5-1, with 10 bases fitting TRBD1. The germline gives CDR1 SGHRS, CDR2 YFSETQ. The CDR3 is 14 residues long. V trimming: 6 bases; J trimming: 7 bases; junction bases outside the gene matches: 7.

Concerning this clonotype: A far larger clone lies a single base away; this is likely a read error. The chain couples TRBV6-2 or TRBV6-3 to TRBJ2-7; D is unresolved. The CDR3 extends over 12 amino acids. Trimming removed 7 bases at V and 2 bases at J, with 9 bases between. Germline V gene sequence: CDR1 MNHEY, CDR2 SVGEGT. The CDR3 here is CASNQGTYEQYF. DNA of the CDR3: TGTGCCAGCAATCAAGGGACCTACGAGCAGTACTTC.

This clonotype was picked up a small number of times. The chain has TRBV5-1 and TRBJ2-2; TRBD2 might be the D (6 bases). In germline, CDR1 is SGHRS, CDR2 YFSETQ. Trimming took 0 bases from V and 3 from J, leaving 18 bases between them. This CDR3 has 18 residues. CDR3 coding DNA: TGCGCCAGCAGCTTGGCCTTTGGAGGGGTCGGGGACACCGGGGAGCTGTTTTTT. This encodes CASSLAFGGVGDTGELFF.

This clonotype was counted at least ten times. The chain couples TRBV20-1 to TRBJ1-5; D remains unclear. The CDR3 totals 13 residues. V was trimmed by 6 bases and J by 1 base, leaving 10 bases between them. CDR1 is DFQATT and CDR2 is SNEGSKA in the germline V gene (reference sequence). CDR3 nucleotide sequence: TGCAGTGCCCAGAGGGCGAGCAATCAGCCCCAGCATTTT. Amino acids: CSAQRASNQPQHF.

J is TRBJ2-2 and V is TRBV11-3; a weak D match, TRBD2 (5 bases). The V end lost 4 bases, the J end lost 6 bases, and 12 bases lay between the germline ends. The CDR3 consists of 14 residues. The V gene's germline CDR1 is SGHNT and CDR2 YENEEA. CDR3 protein: CASSSRTLAGELFF. The CDR3 DNA reads TGTGCCAGCAGCTCACGGACTCTCGCCGGGGAGCTGTTTTTT. Full variable domain (rest looked up from reference TRBV11-3 and TRBJ2-2): EAGVVQSPRYKIIEKKQPVAFWCNPISGHNTLYWYLQNLGQGPELLIRYENEEAVDDSQLPKDRFSAERLKGVDSTLKIQPAELGDSAVYLCASSSRTLAGELFFGEGSRLTVL.

This clonotype was counted many times. The J gene is TRBJ2-4, the V gene TRBV6-1, with TRBD1 matching over 7 bases. Germline CDR1 and CDR2: MNHNS and SASEGT. Trimming cost V 6 bases and J 8 bases; bases outside gene matches: 10. This CDR3 spans 14 amino acids. Here the CDR3 reads CASSPRQGSHIQYF. CDR3 in DNA: TGTGCCAGCAGCCCTCGACAGGGAAGTCACATTCAGTACTTC.

The sample holds many counts of this clonotype. The chain uses TRBV15 and TRBJ2-1, with D perhaps matching TRBD1 (5 bases). Per the germline V gene, CDR1 is LNHNV and CDR2 is YYDKDF (reference sequence). This CDR3 contains 15 residues. Trimming left V 0 bases short and J 9 bases short, with 15 bases between. Written as DNA, the CDR3 is TGTGCCACCAGCAGAGATATCCAGGGTGTAGGTGAGCAGTTCTTC. It translates to CATSRDIQGVGEQFF.

This chain links TRBV7-8 with TRBJ2-5; 8 bases match TRBD2. The CDR3 extends over 18 amino acids. Germline values: CDR1 SGHVS, CDR2 FQNEAQ. V shed 3 bases, J shed 9 bases, and the junction held 21 bases outside the gene matches. CDR3 bases: TGTGCCAGCAGCTTTTCCGGTCCCACTAGCGGCTTTTCTAAAGCCCAGTACTTC. Its protein product is CASSFSGPTSGFSKAQYF.

Ten or more counts support this clonotype. V gene TRBV6-5 combines with J gene TRBJ1-1; D is undetermined. V lost 7 bases and J 8 bases, leaving 11 bases between the germline ends. The germline CDR1 and CDR2 sequences are MNHEY and SVGAGI. This CDR3 is 11 amino acids long. The CDR3 loop is CASTRGTEAFF. The DNA of the CDR3 is TGTGCCAGCACCCGTGGCACAGAAGCTTTCTTT.

This chain connects TRBV5-1 to TRBJ2-3, with TRBD2 as a possible D gene (6 bases). The CDR3 runs to 15 residues. In germline, CDR1 is SGHRS, CDR2 YFSETQ. Trimming stripped 2 bases from V and 7 bases from J, with 17 bases between. CDR3 protein: CASSFLFGGLYTQYF. The CDR3 nucleotides are TGCGCCAGCAGCTTCCTGTTCGGGGGTTTATATACGCAGTATTTT.

This clonotype appeared a few times. The chain carries TRBV6-2 or TRBV6-3 and TRBJ2-6; D might be TRBD2 (5 bases). CDR3 size: 17 residues. V was cut by 8 bases and J by 0 bases, with 17 bases left in between. CDR1 is MNHEY and CDR2 is SVGEGT in the germline V gene. Here the CDR3 reads CASERGARSSGANVLTF. Written as DNA, the CDR3 is TGTGCCAGCGAACGGGGAGCCCGTAGCTCTGGGGCCAACGTCCTGACTTTC.

This clonotype was counted at least ten times. V and J are TRBV29-1 and TRBJ1-5; 11 nucleotides match TRBD1. V lost 5 bases, J lost 4 bases, and 4 bases stayed unmatched. The CDR3 sequence is 14 residues long. Germline CDR1 reads SQVTM; CDR2 reads ANQGSEA. The CDR3 spells CSVRDRGFNQPQHF. CDR3 nucleotide sequence: TGCAGCGTTAGGGACAGGGGGTTTAATCAGCCCCAGCATTTT.

This clonotype was found many times. This chain uses TRBV5-1 with TRBJ2-1; tentative D call: TRBD1 (6 bases). CDR3 size: 14 residues. Germline V lookup: CDR1 SGHRS, CDR2 YFSETQ. Trimming cost V 4 bases and J 5 bases, with 13 bases left between them. The CDR3 region is CASSGGNRDNEQFF. The CDR3 coding sequence is TGCGCCAGCAGCGGCGGAAACAGGGACAATGAGCAGTTCTTC.